These T cell receptor beta chains were read from a single sample in a study of regulatory T cells in long-lasting Graves disease. From the multiplex PCR reads, TCRdb called clonotypes with MiXCR, one entry per CDR3 protein. The sample records 550,000 to 600,000 distinct CDR3 sequences, around 16% being singletons. These data were also filed under a second study, of T cells in Graves' hyperthyroidism and ophthalmopathy.

The material sequenced was peripheral blood mononuclear cells (PBMCs), taken at new diagnosis, from a patient treated with antithyroid drugs. Receptors were obtained from a man aged 18-30 years with Graves disease. The CDR3 runs from the conserved cysteine through the conserved F or W. A D gene is named only where the DNA matches it firmly. Size is stated for part of the rows, as once, few or many counts, or as a class when the clone is expanded.

j_call: TRBJ2-1
v_call: TRBV12-3/TRBV12-4
clone_size: many
d_call: .
cdr3_aa: CASSPSVNEQFF
cdr3_nt: TGTGCCAGCAGTCCTAGCGTCAATGAGCAGTTCTTC

j_call: TRBJ1-3
v_call: TRBV5-1
clone_size: .
d_call: .
cdr3_aa: CASSLGQDGGNTIYF
cdr3_nt: TGCGCCAGCAGCTTGGGACAGGATGGTGGAAACACCATATATTTT

j_call: TRBJ1-5
v_call: TRBV2
clone_size: many
d_call: .
cdr3_aa: CASSEGAPGDNQPQHF
cdr3_nt: TGTGCCAGCAGTGAAGGGGCCCCTGGGGACAATCAGCCCCAGCATTTT

j_call: TRBJ2-3
v_call: TRBV24-1
clone_size: few
d_call: .
cdr3_aa: CATSDHGSGADTQYF
cdr3_nt: TGTGCCACCAGTGACCACGGGAGTGGAGCAGATACGCAGTATTTT

j_call: TRBJ2-7
v_call: TRBV5-1
clone_size: few
d_call: .
cdr3_aa: CASRPGVSYEQYF
cdr3_nt: TGCGCCAGCAGACCAGGGGTCTCCTACGAGCAGTACTTC

j_call: TRBJ2-7
v_call: TRBV20-1
clone_size: .
d_call: .
cdr3_aa: CSARGVPGRNSYEQYF
cdr3_nt: TGCAGTGCTCGAGGGGTCCCCGGGCGAAACTCCTACGAGCAGTACTTC

j_call: TRBJ1-1
v_call: TRBV25-1
clone_size: few
d_call: TRBD1
cdr3_aa: CASSEPGQDEAFF
cdr3_nt: TGTGCCAGCAGTGAACCCGGACAGGATGAAGCTTTCTTT

j_call: TRBJ1-1
v_call: TRBV18
clone_size: .
d_call: .
cdr3_aa: CASSASGDITSNTEAFF
cdr3_nt: TGTGCCAGCTCAGCATCCGGGGACATCACTTCGAACACTGAAGCTTTCTTT

j_call: TRBJ2-4
v_call: TRBV4-1
clone_size: .
d_call: .
cdr3_aa: CASSTVGRRQNIQYF
cdr3_nt: TGCGCCAGCAGCACTGTGGGCCGACGTCAAAACATTCAGTACTTC

j_call: TRBJ2-7
v_call: TRBV3-1
clone_size: many
d_call: .
cdr3_aa: CASSQSLIIYEQYF
cdr3_nt: TGTGCCAGCAGCCAAAGTCTTATAATCTACGAGCAGTACTTC

j_call: TRBJ1-2
v_call: TRBV20-1
clone_size: .
d_call: .
cdr3_aa: CSASDRPNYGYTF
cdr3_nt: TGCAGTGCTAGTGACAGGCCCAACTATGGCTACACCTTC

j_call: TRBJ2-1
v_call: TRBV18
clone_size: many
d_call: TRBD2
cdr3_aa: CASSRRMIGGSLDNEQFF
cdr3_nt: TGTGCCAGCTCGCGTAGAATGATTGGCGGGAGTCTGGACAATGAGCAGTTCTTC

j_call: TRBJ2-4
v_call: TRBV5-1
clone_size: .
d_call: .
cdr3_aa: CASSSQGTKNIQYF
cdr3_nt: TGTGCCAGCAGCTCTCAGGGGACCAAAAACATTCAGTACTTC

j_call: TRBJ2-1
v_call: TRBV11-2
clone_size: many
d_call: TRBD2
cdr3_aa: CASSLREVRNEQFF
cdr3_nt: TGTGCCAGCAGCTTGCGGGAGGTGAGAAATGAGCAGTTCTTC

j_call: TRBJ2-5
v_call: TRBV19
clone_size: .
d_call: TRBD1
cdr3_aa: CASRPWTGGETQYF
cdr3_nt: TGTGCCAGTAGGCCTTGGACAGGAGGAGAGACCCAGTACTTC

j_call: TRBJ2-3
v_call: TRBV7-2
clone_size: many
d_call: .
cdr3_aa: CASAVPGTDTQYF
cdr3_nt: TGTGCCAGCGCGGTACCGGGCACAGATACGCAGTATTTT

j_call: TRBJ1-5
v_call: TRBV9
clone_size: .
d_call: TRBD1
cdr3_aa: CASSLSLQGASQPQHF
cdr3_nt: TGTGCCAGCAGCTTATCTCTCCAGGGGGCAAGCCAGCCCCAGCATTTT

j_call: TRBJ2-1
v_call: TRBV19
clone_size: few
d_call: .
cdr3_aa: CASSIGDSSYNEQFF
cdr3_nt: TGTGCCAGTAGTATTGGAGACAGCTCCTACAATGAGCAGTTCTTC

j_call: TRBJ2-5
v_call: TRBV3-1
clone_size: .
d_call: TRBD2
cdr3_aa: CASSQDWDSGRAQYF
cdr3_nt: TGTGCCAGCAGCCAAGATTGGGATAGCGGGAGGGCCCAGTACTTC

j_call: TRBJ1-4
v_call: TRBV5-5
clone_size: .
d_call: .
cdr3_aa: CASSSPRGSEDEKLFF
cdr3_nt: TGTGCCAGCAGCTCCCCCAGGGGTAGTGAGGACGAAAAACTGTTTTTT

j_call: TRBJ2-1
v_call: TRBV6-2/TRBV6-3
clone_size: few
d_call: .
cdr3_aa: CASSYPAGNEQFF
cdr3_nt: TGTGCCAGCAGTTACCCGGCAGGGAATGAGCAGTTCTTC

j_call: TRBJ2-2
v_call: TRBV19
clone_size: .
d_call: TRBD2
cdr3_aa: CASSIRLAGRGELFF
cdr3_nt: TGTGCCAGTAGTATCCGACTAGCGGGAAGGGGGGAGCTGTTTTTT

j_call: TRBJ1-2
v_call: TRBV27
clone_size: many
d_call: .
cdr3_aa: CASSLGGARGYTF
cdr3_nt: TGTGCCAGCAGTTTAGGGGGGGCGCGTGGCTACACCTTC

j_call: TRBJ2-1
v_call: TRBV20-1
clone_size: .
d_call: .
cdr3_aa: CSAKYNEQFF
cdr3_nt: TGCAGTGCTAAGTACAATGAGCAGTTCTTC

j_call: TRBJ2-3
v_call: TRBV5-1
clone_size: .
d_call: TRBD2
cdr3_aa: CASSLARWEGRSDTQYF
cdr3_nt: TGCGCCAGCAGCTTGGCCCGGTGGGAGGGCCGTTCAGATACGCAGTATTTT

j_call: TRBJ1-1
v_call: TRBV13
clone_size: .
d_call: .
cdr3_aa: CASSSSTRGVNTEAFF
cdr3_nt: TGTGCCAGCAGCTCATCTACGAGAGGAGTGAACACTGAAGCTTTCTTT

j_call: TRBJ2-1
v_call: TRBV20-1
clone_size: .
d_call: .
cdr3_aa: CSARDYGLGVSEQFF
cdr3_nt: TGCAGTGCTAGAGATTACGGACTGGGAGTCAGTGAGCAGTTCTTC

j_call: TRBJ1-3
v_call: TRBV6-1
clone_size: .
d_call: .
cdr3_aa: CASSSGRAAGNTIYF
cdr3_nt: TGTGCCAGCAGCTCGGGTCGAGCAGCTGGAAACACCATATATTTT

j_call: TRBJ1-5
v_call: TRBV12-3/TRBV12-4
clone_size: many
d_call: TRBD1
cdr3_aa: CASRTGGSQPQHF
cdr3_nt: TGTGCCAGCAGAACAGGGGGCTCTCAGCCCCAGCATTTT

j_call: TRBJ2-1
v_call: TRBV5-1
clone_size: .
d_call: TRBD2
cdr3_aa: CASSLAVRSGGYSEQFF
cdr3_nt: TGCGCCAGCAGCTTGGCTGTGCGTAGCGGGGGTTACAGTGAGCAGTTCTTC

j_call: TRBJ1-5
v_call: TRBV5-1
clone_size: few
d_call: .
cdr3_aa: CASSYDSNQPQHF
cdr3_nt: TGCGCCAGCAGCTACGACAGCAATCAGCCCCAGCATTTT

j_call: TRBJ2-2
v_call: TRBV7-2
clone_size: few
d_call: .
cdr3_aa: CASSLEMTGELFF
cdr3_nt: TGTGCCAGCAGCCTGGAAATGACAGGAGAGCTGTTTTTT

j_call: TRBJ1-6
v_call: TRBV27
clone_size: many
d_call: .
cdr3_aa: CASSPSPQRSPLHF
cdr3_nt: TGTGCCAGCAGCCCCTCCCCCCAAAGGTCACCCCTCCACTTT

j_call: TRBJ2-6
v_call: TRBV5-1
clone_size: few
d_call: .
cdr3_aa: CASSLDSLSGANVLTF
cdr3_nt: TGCGCCAGCAGCCTAGACAGCCTCTCTGGGGCCAACGTCCTGACTTTC

j_call: TRBJ2-7
v_call: TRBV5-1
clone_size: many
d_call: TRBD1
cdr3_aa: CASSLVTDRVGEQYF
cdr3_nt: TGCGCCAGCAGCTTGGTCACGGACAGGGTGGGGGAGCAGTACTTC

j_call: TRBJ2-1
v_call: TRBV12-5
clone_size: many
d_call: .
cdr3_aa: CASGLDGLAAEQFF
cdr3_nt: TGTGCTAGTGGTTTGGACGGTCTGGCGGCTGAGCAGTTCTTC

j_call: TRBJ2-5
v_call: TRBV3-1
clone_size: many
d_call: .
cdr3_aa: CASSQGAKETQYF
cdr3_nt: TGTGCCAGCAGCCAAGGGGCTAAAGAGACCCAGTACTTC

j_call: TRBJ2-3
v_call: TRBV12-3/TRBV12-4
clone_size: many
d_call: TRBD2
cdr3_aa: CASRYSGGPTDTQYF
cdr3_nt: TGTGCCAGCAGGTATTCGGGAGGGCCCACAGATACGCAGTATTTT

j_call: TRBJ2-1
v_call: TRBV19
clone_size: .
d_call: .
cdr3_aa: CASSIVVDNEQFF
cdr3_nt: TGTGCCAGTAGTATAGTAGTAGACAATGAGCAGTTCTTC

j_call: TRBJ1-2
v_call: TRBV2
clone_size: .
d_call: TRBD1
cdr3_aa: CASSYGRGLGYTF
cdr3_nt: TGCGCCAGCTCATACGGCAGGGGGCTTGGCTACACCTTC

j_call: TRBJ1-4
v_call: TRBV28
clone_size: many
d_call: TRBD1
cdr3_aa: CASSLIDRENEKLFF
cdr3_nt: TGTGCCAGCAGTTTGATCGACAGGGAGAATGAAAAACTGTTTTTT